This T cell receptor beta chain originates from a study of blood T cell repertoires in COVID-19. Original methodology: Researchers report that nucleated cell counts were estimated from reference gene primer amplification. Method: immunoSEQ multiplex PCR; TCRdb's copy keeps in-frame clones and lacks some. The V and J calls and the clone size are those of that table, but D and trimming were determined from the DNA. Here the sample spans 410,000 or so clones, about 89% being singletons. Sequencing input: peripheral blood. The clonotype comes from a woman aged 40 to 50 with COVID-19, enrolled during active disease.

The CDR3 nucleotides are TGTGCCAGCAGGTCCCTGGGGGCCAACGTCCTGACTTTC. This translates into CASRSLGANVLTF. This chain joins TRBV6-5 and TRBJ2-6, with D unresolved. Germline assignment: CDR1 MNHEY and CDR2 SVGAGI. CDR3 length: 13 amino acids. V was pared by 6 bases and J by 4 bases, with 7 bases between.